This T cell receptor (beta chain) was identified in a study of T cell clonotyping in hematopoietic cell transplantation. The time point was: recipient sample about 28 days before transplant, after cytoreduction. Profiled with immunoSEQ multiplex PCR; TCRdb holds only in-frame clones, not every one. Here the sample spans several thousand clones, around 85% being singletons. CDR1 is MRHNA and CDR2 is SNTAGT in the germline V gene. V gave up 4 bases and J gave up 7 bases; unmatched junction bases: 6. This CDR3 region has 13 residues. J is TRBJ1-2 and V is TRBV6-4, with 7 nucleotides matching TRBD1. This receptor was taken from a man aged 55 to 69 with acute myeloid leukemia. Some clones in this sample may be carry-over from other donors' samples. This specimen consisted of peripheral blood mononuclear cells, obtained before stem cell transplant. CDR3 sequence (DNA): TGTGCCAGCAGTGCCCGGACAGGCCTTGGCTACACCTTC. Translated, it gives CASSARTGLGYTF.